The next 4 T cell receptor beta chains were all read from a single sample in a study of identical twins. TCRdb re-analysed the 5' RACE reads in MiXCR, keeping a single row per CDR3 protein. The data contain some 440,000 distinct CDR3 sequences, about 24% of them singletons. The sample also formed part of further work on T cells expressing NK-cell markers.

Material: CD4+ T cells sorted from blood. The receptors shown here come from a woman between 18 and 29 years old in good health.

The chain is built from TRBV12-3 or TRBV12-4 and TRBJ2-2; 12 bases are a match to TRBD2. V lost 3 bases and J lost 7; bases outside the gene matches: 3. The CDR3 runs to 15 residues. The CDR3 DNA sequence: TGTGCCAGCAGTTTTAGGACTAGCGGGGACGGGGAGCTGTTTTTT. Its translation is CASSFRTSGDGELFF.

This clonotype was observed a handful of times. The chain is built from TRBV15 and TRBJ2-5, with D perhaps being TRBD1 or TRBD2 (5 bases each). The CDR3 runs 16 residues. Between the trimmed V and J ends, which lost 2 bases and 5 bases, there was a span of 18 bases. Germline V CDR1 and CDR2: LNHNV, YYDKDF (reference sequence). The CDR3 reads CATSRFRPRGAETQYF. The CDR3 DNA reads TGTGCCACCAGCAGATTCCGCCCGAGAGGGGCGGAGACCCAGTACTTC. Full variable domain (rest looked up from reference TRBV15 and TRBJ2-5): DAMVIQNPRYQVTQFGKPVTLSCSQTLNHNVMYWYQQKSSQAPKLLFHYYDKDFNNEADTPDNFQSRRPNTSFCFLDIRSPGLGDTAMYLCATSRFRPRGAETQYFGPGTRLLVL.

The chain recombines TRBV6-2 or TRBV6-3 with TRBJ2-1; TRBD1 might be the D (7 bases). CDR1 and CDR2 (germline): MNHEY, SVGEGT. The CDR3 loop spans 14 amino acids. V shed 6 bases and J shed 8 bases, with 17 bases lying between them. CDR3 region: CASSSGPGGHEQFF. DNA of the CDR3: TGTGCCAGCAGCTCGGGACCAGGGGGGCATGAGCAGTTCTTC.

The sample holds a few counts of this clonotype. The chain couples TRBV12-3 or TRBV12-4 to TRBJ2-5; tentatively, D is TRBD2 (5 bases). The CDR3 consists of 16 residues. Trimming left V 4 bases short and J 1 base short, with 16 bases between. CDR3 DNA: TGTGCCAGCAGTTCCTACGTTGGGAGAACCCAAGAGACCCAGTACTTC. The encoded protein is CASSSYVGRTQETQYF.